Reported below is one T cell receptor (beta chain). Its antigen remains unidentified. Vbeta (60) and Jbeta (13) primers were used in the PCR. Profiling relied on immunoSEQ multiplex PCR, and the TCRdb table lists in-frame clones only, not all of them. The sample records approximately 4,200 clones, around 85% being singletons. Germline lookup yields CDR1 GTSNPN and CDR2 SVGIG (reference sequence). After removal of 1 base from V and 4 bases from J, the junction contained 8 bases not matched to a gene. The CDR3 loop spans 15 amino acids. This entry comes from a study of cytomegalovirus exposure and HLA in healthy donors. Whole-study findings and limits: Later, an analysis showed that TCR beta chains associated with HLA were more clonally expanded than others that were equally common.

Sequencing was carried out using PBMCs. The chain employs TRBV30 and TRBJ1-1; 8 positions match TRBD1. This TCR was recovered from a woman aged 40 to 49 in good health and CMV-seropositive. CDR3 sequence: CAWSGQGTRSTEAFF. Written as DNA, the CDR3 is TGTGCCTGGAGTGGACAGGGGACCCGAAGCACTGAAGCTTTCTTT.